Below are 26 T cell receptor beta chains sequenced from a single sample in a study of blood T cell repertoires in COVID-19. Using immunoSEQ multiplex PCR, the repertoire was profiled, and TCRdb retains in-frame clones only, with some absent. This sample carries roughly 400,000 clones, about 86% of them seen once, and the ten largest clones take roughly 9.4%. The sequenced material came from PBMCs or T cells enriched from blood (not recorded which). The receptors shown here come from a woman aged 45 to 65 who had recovered from COVID-19.

This chain uses TRBV4-3 with TRBJ2-5; 9 bases are shared with TRBD1. The J segment lost 5 bases and the V segment lost 0 bases, leaving 7 bases of the junction unmatched. The CDR3 length is 16 residues. Germline V gene data show CDR1 as LGHNA and CDR2 as YSLEER. CDR3 protein: CASSQDPNRGLETQYF. CDR3 DNA sequence: TGCGCCAGCAGCCAAGACCCGAACAGGGGGCTTGAGACCCAGTACTTC.

This chain uses TRBV19 with TRBJ1-4, with TRBD1 matching 9 bases. Trimming removed 11 bases from V and 8 bases from J; junction bases left unmatched: 12. Germline CDR1 LNHDA, CDR2 SQIVND (reference sequence). The CDR3 has 14 amino acids. The CDR3 coding sequence is TGTGCCTCAAAGGACAGGGGTTGGGAGGAAAAACTGTTTTTT. Translating it yields CASKDRGWEEKLFF.

The chain recombines TRBV6-5 with TRBJ1-5; D is perhaps TRBD1 (6 bases). Deletions cut 7 bases from V and 2 bases from J, with 12 bases between. CDR1 and CDR2 from the germline V gene are MNHEY and SVGAGI. This CDR3 has 14 amino acids. CDR3 amino acids: CASTQGPGNQPQHF. CDR3 in DNA: TGTGCCAGCACACAGGGACCCGGCAATCAGCCCCAGCATTTT.

The chain uses TRBV7-8 and TRBJ1-2, with D possibly matching TRBD1 (6 bases). CDR3 length: 13 residues. The V end was cut by 3 bases, the J end by 6 bases, with 11 bases between. Germline CDR1 and CDR2: SGHVS and FQNEAQ. CDR3 region: CASSLDSVNGYTF. CDR3 in DNA: TGTGCCAGCAGCTTGGACAGCGTGAATGGCTACACCTTC.

The V and J genes are TRBV6-1 and TRBJ1-1; D remains unclear. This CDR3 spans 14 amino acids. V was pared by 1 base and J by 6 bases, with 12 bases between. Germline lookup yields CDR1 MNHNS and CDR2 SASEGT. CDR3 sequence (DNA): TGTGCCAGCAGTGAAGGATCCGGGATCGCTGAAGCTTTCTTT. It encodes CASSEGSGIAEAFF.

The chain couples TRBV19 to TRBJ2-3, with D perhaps TRBD1 (5 bases). From germline, CDR1 is LNHDA and CDR2 SQIVND (reference sequence). This CDR3 is built from 14 residues. Trimming removed 8 bases from V and 3 bases from J, with 15 bases in between. For the CDR3, the DNA is TGTGCCAGTGGGCTTAGGGGCCAAACAGATACGCAGTATTTT. This encodes CASGLRGQTDTQYF.

The chain recombines TRBV5-1 with TRBJ2-7; 7 positions agree with TRBD1. CDR3 length: 14 residues. With V trimmed by 5 bases and J by 5 bases, 10 bases remained unmatched. The germline V gene has CDR1 SGHRS and CDR2 YFSETQ. CDR3 loop: CASSPGTVINEQYF. The CDR3 DNA sequence: TGCGCCAGCAGTCCCGGGACAGTCATAAACGAGCAGTACTTC.

The V call is TRBV18, the J call TRBJ1-1, with D possibly being TRBD1 (5 bases). The germline CDR1 and CDR2 sequences are KGHSH and LQKENI. The V end lost 4 bases, the J end lost 6 bases, and 15 bases lay between the germline ends. The CDR3 is made up of 14 amino acids. This CDR3 reads CASSLQDMGPEAFF. The DNA for the CDR3 is TGTGCCAGCTCACTACAGGACATGGGGCCTGAAGCTTTCTTT.

This chain links TRBV7-8 with TRBJ1-1, with D maybe TRBD1 (5 bases). Germline V gives CDR1 SGHVS, CDR2 FQNEAQ. This CDR3 is built from 16 residues. V lost 2 bases and J 1 base, leaving 14 bases between the germline ends. The CDR3 sequence is CASSLTGGGANTEAFF. The CDR3 DNA reads as TGTGCCAGCAGCTTAACGGGGGGAGGGGCGAACACTGAAGCTTTCTTT.

The chain uses TRBV2 and TRBJ2-3; 11 bases match TRBD2. Per germline, CDR1 SNHLY and CDR2 FYNNEI. The CDR3 consists of 15 residues. J was trimmed by 1 base and V by 4 bases; bases with no gene match: 1. CDR3 coding DNA: TGTGCCAGCAGTGCGGGACTAGCGGGCACAGATACGCAGTATTTT. Translating gives CASSAGLAGTDTQYF.

This chain links TRBV5-5 with TRBJ2-1; D uncertain. The ends were cut back, 2 bases at V and 0 bases at J, with 9 bases in the middle. The CDR3 is 15 amino acids. In germline, CDR1 is SGHKS, CDR2 YYEKEE (reference sequence). The CDR3 reads CASSFAQPSYNEQFF. For the CDR3, the DNA is TGTGCCAGCAGCTTTGCACAGCCCTCCTACAATGAGCAGTTCTTC.

The genes are TRBV4-2 and TRBJ1-1; TRBD1 might be the D (6 bases). V lost 5 bases and J 4 bases, leaving 17 bases between the germline ends. The length of the CDR3 is 15 residues. Germline V CDR1 and CDR2: LGHNA, YNFKEQ. The CDR3 here is CASSEASFRGTEAFF. The CDR3 bases are TGTGCCAGCAGCGAAGCCAGCTTCAGGGGCACTGAAGCTTTCTTT.

This chain uses TRBV7-6 with TRBJ2-1; D perhaps matches TRBD2 (6 bases). The germline V gene encodes CDR1 SGHVS and CDR2 FNYEAQ. The CDR3 loop spans 14 amino acids. The germline V and J ends were trimmed by 7 bases and 4 bases, with 14 bases remaining between them. DNA for the CDR3: TGTGCCAGCAACAAACTAGCAATGTACAATGAGCAGTTCTTC. Its translation: CASNKLAMYNEQFF.

This chain uses TRBV5-1 with TRBJ1-1, with D possibly TRBD1 on 6 matching bases. V was clipped by 3 bases and J by 4 bases, with 16 bases between them. Germline assignment: CDR1 SGHRS and CDR2 YFSETQ. The length of the CDR3 is 15 residues. CDR3 residues: CASSSTDSTGTEAFF. In DNA, the CDR3 is TGCGCCAGCAGCTCTACGGACAGTACCGGCACTGAAGCTTTCTTT. The full variable domain, rest sourced from reference TRBV5-1 and TRBJ1-1, is KAGVTQTPRYLIKTRGQQVTLSCSPISGHRSVSWYQQTPGQGLQFLFEYFSETQRNKGNFPGRFSGRQFSNSRSEMNVSTLELGDSALYLCASSSTDSTGTEAFFGQGTRLTVV.

This clone was recorded only once. CDR3 in DNA: TGTGCCAGCAGCTCCAGCATTATAGATATTTCCGGGACAGAAGAGACCCAGTACTTC. This codes for CASSSSIIDISGTEETQYF. The gene calls are TRBV7-9 and TRBJ2-5, with 7 bases fitting TRBD1. The germline CDR1 and CDR2 sequences are SEHNR and FQNEAQ (reference sequence). J gave up 3 bases and V 4 bases, and 20 bases lay outside the gene matches. The CDR3 runs to 19 residues.

This sequence joins TRBV24-1 and TRBJ2-3; the match to TRBD1 covers 8 bases. This CDR3 spans 13 amino acids. V shed 9 bases and J 6 bases; nucleotides not matched to a gene: 7. Germline V gene data show CDR1 as KGHDR and CDR2 as SFDVKD. The CDR3 loop reads CATGQGLLDTQYF. DNA for the CDR3: TGTGCCACCGGACAGGGACTGCTGGATACGCAGTATTTT.

The chain employs TRBV4-1 and TRBJ1-3; D unresolved. Germline values: CDR1 MGHRA, CDR2 YSYEKL. V was trimmed by 2 bases and J by 3 bases, leaving 5 bases between them. The CDR3 spans 13 residues. CDR3 bases: TGCGCCAGCAGCCAACCTCTTGGAAACACCATATATTTT. Translated: CASSQPLGNTIYF.

The chain recombines TRBV9 with TRBJ1-6; 7 bases fit TRBD1. Trimming took 3 bases from V and 7 from J; bases not matched to a gene: 10. CDR1 and CDR2 (germline): SGDLS, YYNGEE. This CDR3 region has 16 residues. The CDR3 loop reads CASSARDRNLNSPLHF. The CDR3 DNA reads as TGTGCCAGCAGCGCCCGGGACAGAAACTTAAATTCACCCCTCCACTTT.

The chain joins TRBV19 to TRBJ1-5, with a tentative D call TRBD1 (5 bases). Trimming took off 4 bases at V and 5 bases at J, with 12 bases between the two ends. The CDR3 is 14 amino acids. Germline CDR1 LNHDA, CDR2 SQIVND (reference sequence). In DNA form, the CDR3 reads TGTGCCAGTAGTAGGGGGGTATTCGATCAGCCCCAGCATTTT. Translated, it gives CASSRGVFDQPQHF.

V gene TRBV5-1 combines with J gene TRBJ2-7; perhaps TRBD1 as D (7 bases). The CDR3 runs to 15 residues. Germline V CDR1 and CDR2: SGHRS, YFSETQ. V lost 3 bases, J lost 4 bases, and 17 bases lay in between. The CDR3 is CASSSTETGTYEQYF. The CDR3 DNA reads TGCGCCAGCAGCTCGACTGAGACAGGGACTTACGAGCAGTACTTC.

The chain links TRBV11-3 to TRBJ1-4; no clear D gene. V was clipped by 2 bases and J by 8 bases, with 21 bases between them. In germline, CDR1 is SGHNT, CDR2 YENEEA. This CDR3 is built from 17 residues. The CDR3 bases are TGTGCCAGCAGCTTACCGTTACGAGACAAGGTCGGCGAAAAACTGTTTTTT. Its translation: CASSLPLRDKVGEKLFF.

The chain recombines TRBV7-9 with TRBJ1-2; no firm D call. The CDR3 covers 13 residues. Trimming shortened V by 2 bases and J by 4 bases, and 8 bases separated the two germline ends. CDR1 SEHNR and CDR2 FQNEAQ come from the germline V gene (reference sequence). CDR3 sequence (DNA): TGTGCCAGCAGCTTAAGCCAGGCCTATGGCTACACCTTC. It translates to CASSLSQAYGYTF.

V is TRBV30 and J is TRBJ1-3; D is uncertain. The CDR3 runs to 17 residues. Germline assignment: CDR1 GTSNPN and CDR2 SVGIG (reference sequence). V was pared by 3 bases and J by 0 bases, with 18 bases between. As DNA, the CDR3 is TGTGCCTGGAGACGATTAGCGGCCATGGGCTCTGGAAACACCATATATTTT. It codes for CAWRRLAAMGSGNTIYF.

CDR3 sequence reads: CASSHGTAQETQYF. In DNA, the CDR3 is TGTGCCAGCAGCCACGGGACAGCGCAAGAGACCCAGTACTTC. The J gene is TRBJ2-5, the V gene TRBV5-5; 7 nucleotides match TRBD1. Trimming removed 4 bases from V and 2 bases from J; junction bases left unmatched: 5. The CDR3 is 14 amino acids. CDR1 is SGHKS and CDR2 is YYEKEE in the germline V gene (reference sequence).

The chain recombines TRBV11-1 with TRBJ1-4, with TRBD1 identical over 8 bases. J gave up 12 bases and V 3 bases, and 6 bases lay outside the gene matches. From germline, CDR1 is SGHAT and CDR2 FQDESV (reference sequence). The CDR3 length is 13 residues. For the CDR3, the DNA is TGTGCCAGCAGCTTCGACAGGGGACCAGAACTGTTTTTT. Protein sequence: CASSFDRGPELFF.

The genes are TRBV27 and TRBJ1-2, with 11 bases aligning to TRBD1. Looked up from germline, CDR1 is MNHEY and CDR2 is SMNVEV (reference sequence). V shed 6 bases, J shed 5 bases, and the junction held 8 bases outside the gene matches. There are 15 residues in the CDR3. CDR3: CASSRTGGAGYGYTF. CDR3 nucleotides: TGTGCCAGCAGCCGGACAGGGGGCGCGGGATATGGCTACACCTTC.